The entry that follows covers one TCR beta chain sequence. A much larger clone lies one base from this, so it may be a read error. V dropped 6 bases and J dropped 7 bases, with 13 bases sitting between them. Germline V gene data show CDR1 as WNHNN and CDR2 as SYGVQD (reference sequence). There are 12 residues in the CDR3. The data originate from a study of T cells in Graves' hyperthyroidism and ophthalmopathy. Over 18 months, lack of ophthalmopathy progression marked Graves' hyperthyroidism as stable. Newly diagnosed hyperthyroidism, duration under 2 months, in patients aged 18 to 65. Based on clinical symptoms, serum thyroxine and TRAb, thyroid ultrasound and orbital computed tomography, diagnoses were reached. RNA transcripts were the template for amplifying TCR beta CDR3 regions. An initial round of RT-PCR targeting the TCR CDR3 relied on the HTBI primer set. Each CDR3 protein is one row after TCRdb ran MiXCR on the multiplex PCR reads. Seen here are 250,000 to 300,000 distinct CDR3 sequences, around 13% observed once, and the top ten hold less than 8%.

The sequencing input was blood. The sequence came from a woman in her forties with Graves' hyperthyroidism. This sequence joins TRBV10-1 and TRBJ2-7, with D possibly TRBD2 on 6 matching bases. The DNA for the CDR3 is TGCGCCAGCAGCCGGGAGCGGCTTGAGCAGTACTTC. It yields the protein CASSRERLEQYF.